This TCR beta chain appears in the sequencing data of a study of shared clonotypes between healthy human individuals. The study's findings and limits: Donors were few, which limited the genetic and exposure-history diversity represented. Naive subsets tended to show greater estimated richness than memory subsets.

The CDR3 covers 13 residues. Germline CDR1 and CDR2: MNHEY and SMNVEV (reference sequence). V was trimmed by 2 bases and J by 2 bases, leaving 7 bases between them. Sequencing used immunoSEQ multiplex PCR; TCRdb keeps in-frame clones, though not all of them. The table lists millions of clones, about 93% of them singletons. For this clone: Its antigen is unidentified. Other DNA sequences from this sample encode an identical CDR3 as well.

CD45RO negativity and positive selection for CCR7 defined naive CD8 cells, a population that excluded terminally differentiated effector memory CD45RA+ cells. Healthy HIV-negative adults with no recent acute infections or vaccinations were recruited as donors. Sequenced sample: naive CD8+ T cells from PBMCs. The sequence was obtained from a man aged 18 to 30 in good health. Some clones in this sample may be carry-over from other donors' samples. V is TRBV27 and J is TRBJ2-7; D is uncertain. The DNA for the CDR3 is TGTGCCAGCAGTTTAAGTTCCCCCTACGAGCAGTACTTC. Amino acids: CASSLSSPYEQYF.